The entry that follows covers one TCR beta chain sequence. Germline V gene data show CDR1 as SQVTM and CDR2 as ANQGSEA. V lost 0 bases and J lost 5, with 10 bases in between. The CDR3 totals 13 residues. These data belong to a study of cytomegalovirus exposure and HLA in healthy donors. PCR used 60 Vbeta primers and 13 Jbeta primers. This table comes from immunoSEQ multiplex PCR, and its TCRdb copy is limited to in-frame clones, with some not included. The data contain 100,000 to 150,000 clones, roughly three quarters of them singletons. At collection, donors were nominally healthy, but unrecorded immune exposures were probable.

The TCR sequence derives from a man between 25 and 39 years old in good health and CMV-seropositive. The chain has TRBV29-1 and TRBJ1-2, with a tentative D call TRBD1 (6 bases). The material sequenced was PBMCs. Here the CDR3 reads CSVEEGAGYGYTF. As DNA, the CDR3 is TGCAGCGTTGAAGAGGGGGCCGGGTATGGCTACACCTTC. Supplemented by reference TRBV29-1 and TRBJ1-2, the full variable domain reads SAVISQKPSRDICQRGTSLTIQCQVDSQVTMMFWYRQQPGQSLTLIATANQGSEATYESGFVIDKFPISRPNLTFSTLTVSNMSPEDSSIYLCSVEEGAGYGYTFGSGTRLTVV.